A selection of T cell receptor beta chains follows, all from one sample in a study of somatic mutations in cytotoxic T cells in rheumatoid arthritis. The repertoire was sequenced with immunoSEQ multiplex PCR; TCRdb's copy has only in-frame clones and lacks some. The data hold fewer than 20,000 clones, with 65% to 70% observed a single time. Sequenced: CD8+ T cells sorted from blood. These receptors all stem from an adult with rheumatoid arthritis. CDR3s leave out the opening cysteine and the closing phenylalanine or tryptophan. Expanded clones get a size class; other rows say once, few or many, or leave the size out.

TRBV5-4	once	TRBJ2-7	ASSLKATYEQY
TRBV4-2	few	TRBJ2-2	ASSQSTGNTGELF
TRBV27	NA	TRBJ1-2	ASSPLGDGGYGYT
TRBV15	few	TRBJ1-1	ATSRGDRGEAF
TRBV5-6	NA	TRBJ2-7	ASSLGQGNEQY
TRBV4-1	NA	TRBJ2-3	ASSQGLNTQY
TRBV27	NA	TRBJ1-2	ASSLGGGRGYT
TRBV6-5	once	TRBJ1-1	ASSYSHAWGTEAF
TRBV6-5	NA	TRBJ1-5	ASSSGAPYSNQPQH
TRBV7-9	NA	TRBJ1-5	ASSYDRERYQPQH
TRBV6-1	NA	TRBJ1-2	ASEGFSYGYT
TRBV21-1	NA	TRBJ2-4	ASSKVRGLAKNIQY
TRBV7-9	NA	TRBJ2-3	ASSIGTVSTDTQY
TRBV7-9	NA	TRBJ2-1	ASSLSRGEQF
TRBV28	NA	TRBJ2-2	ASTWDRGTSGELF
TRBV2	NA	TRBJ2-1	ASTPKDEQF
TRBV19	few	TRBJ2-7	ASSPNGGNEQY
TRBV2	NA	TRBJ2-1	ASSATGGNNEQF
TRBV13	NA	TRBJ2-5	ASTFQGQETQY
TRBV4-3	NA	TRBJ1-1	ASSQVAFGMNTEAF
TRBV11-3	NA	TRBJ2-1	ASSTWDGEGNEQF
TRBV4-1	NA	NA	ASSQENREYEQY
TRBV29-1	NA	TRBJ1-4	SVGGANEKLF